This T cell receptor beta chain emerged from a study of blood T cell repertoires in COVID-19. Study-level background: Sites across the United States, Italy and Spain contributed samples from acute and convalescent COVID-19. PBMCs, B-cell-depleted T cells, or T cells were the source of the cDNA or gDNA that made up the material.

Per the original methods: Estimation of nucleated cell counts relied on the amplification of reference gene primers. The method was immunoSEQ multiplex PCR; TCRdb's version includes in-frame clones alone and lacks a portion of them. D and trimming were read from the DNA, whereas the V and J calls and clone size are those reported in that table. The data show about 68,000 clones, around 90% seen once. Trimming at V came to 5 bases and at J to 14 bases, leaving 7 bases not matched to a gene. Per the germline V gene, CDR1 is SGDLS and CDR2 is YYNGEE. This CDR3 contains 13 residues. Input material: peripheral blood. The receptor was isolated from a human donor in a cohort sampled during active COVID-19. The rearrangement joins TRBV9 to TRBJ1-6, with 10 bases aligning to TRBD1. CDR3 amino acids: CASSDDRGHSLHF. The CDR3 nucleotides read TGTGCCAGCAGTGACGACAGGGGGCACTCCCTCCACTTT.